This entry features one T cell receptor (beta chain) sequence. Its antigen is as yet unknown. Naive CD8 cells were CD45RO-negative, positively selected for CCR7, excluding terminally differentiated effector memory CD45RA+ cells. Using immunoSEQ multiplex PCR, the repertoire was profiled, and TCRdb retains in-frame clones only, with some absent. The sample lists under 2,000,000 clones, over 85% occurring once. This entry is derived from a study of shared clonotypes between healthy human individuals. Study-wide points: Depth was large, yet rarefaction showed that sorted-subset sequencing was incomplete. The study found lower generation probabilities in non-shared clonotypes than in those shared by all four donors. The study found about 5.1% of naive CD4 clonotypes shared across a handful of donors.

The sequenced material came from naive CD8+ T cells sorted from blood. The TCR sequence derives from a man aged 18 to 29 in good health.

CDR3: CASSPQVLGGSYNEQFF. Here the CDR3 DNA reads TGTGCCAGCAGTCCGCAAGTGCTGGGGGGATCCTACAATGAGCAGTTCTTC. This chain uses TRBV27 with TRBJ2-1; D is possibly TRBD2 (6 bases). Germline CDR1 reads MNHEY; CDR2 reads SMNVEV (reference sequence). Trimming left V 5 bases short and J 1 base short, with 18 bases between. The CDR3 is made up of 17 amino acids.